Reported below is one TCR beta chain. What it recognizes is unknown. Germline V gene lookup returns CDR1 GTSNPN and CDR2 SVGIG (reference sequence). The CDR3 is 16 amino acids. The ends were cut back, 0 bases at V and 0 bases at J, with 12 bases in the middle. This table comes from immunoSEQ multiplex PCR, and its TCRdb copy is limited to in-frame clones, with some not included. The data contain some 79,000 clones, 60% to 70% of them singletons. This sample is part of a study of shared clonotypes between healthy human individuals. Study-level information: Three CD4 naive, three CD4 memory, two CD8 naive and one CD8 memory plate were used per donor.

Study-wide results and caveats: Exclusively blood specimens were collected; tissue repertoires likely differ. Roughly 5% of naive CD4 clonotypes were common to several donors.

The sample taken for sequencing was memory CD8+ T cells sorted from blood. Subset indicated: CD45RO+ cells pooled with CCR7-negative TemRA cells. The receptor comes from a man aged 25-45 years in good health. The V and J genes are TRBV30 and TRBJ2-1, with D tentatively TRBD1 or TRBD2 (5 bases each). In nucleotides, the CDR3 is TGTGCCTGGAGTGTACTATGGGGGAGCTCCTACAATGAGCAGTTCTTC. It specifies CAWSVLWGSSYNEQFF.